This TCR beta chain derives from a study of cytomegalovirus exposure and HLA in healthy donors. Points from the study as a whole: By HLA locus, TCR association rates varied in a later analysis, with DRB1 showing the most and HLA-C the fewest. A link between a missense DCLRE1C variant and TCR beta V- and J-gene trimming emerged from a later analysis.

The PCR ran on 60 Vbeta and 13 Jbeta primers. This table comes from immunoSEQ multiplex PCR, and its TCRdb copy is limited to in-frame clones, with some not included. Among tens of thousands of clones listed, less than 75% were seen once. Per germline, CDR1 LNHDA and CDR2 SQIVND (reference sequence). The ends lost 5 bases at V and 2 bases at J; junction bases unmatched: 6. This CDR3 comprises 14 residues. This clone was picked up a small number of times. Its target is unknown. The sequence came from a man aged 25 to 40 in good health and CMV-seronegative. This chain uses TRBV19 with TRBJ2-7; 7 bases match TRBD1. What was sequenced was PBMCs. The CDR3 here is CASSPRTGTYEQYF. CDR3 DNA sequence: TGTGCCAGTAGTCCAAGGACAGGCACCTACGAGCAGTACTTC.